The rows below give T cell receptor beta chains drawn from one sample of a study of cytomegalovirus exposure and HLA in healthy donors. Generated by immunoSEQ multiplex PCR, the TCRdb table keeps only in-frame clones and is missing some. The sample shows fewer than 200,000 clones, 80% of them seen only once. Sequencing was performed on PBMCs. The source of these receptors is a man aged 25 to 45 in good health and CMV-seronegative. The CDR3 runs from the conserved cysteine through the conserved F or W.

V: TRBV6-1
CDR3: CASSGNRDGYTF

V: TRBV5-6
CDR3: CASSLGGTGASNQPQHF

V: TRBV5-1
CDR3: CASSLPGISSGGYTF

V: TRBV30
CDR3: CAWGQTGDRNTIYF

V: TRBV7-2
CDR3: CASSRGGGGRGNQPQHF

V: TRBV19
CDR3: CASRSGTSKETQYF

V: TRBV4-1
CDR3: CASMRLAEYTDTQYF

V: TRBV28
CDR3: CASSSLAGVTYEQYF

V: TRBV27
CDR3: CASSLLRGNTDTQYF

V: TRBV4-3
CDR3: CASSQPPPGLANTGELFF

V: TRBV15
CDR3: CATSRDLTRMSGNTIYF

V: TRBV4-2
CDR3: CASSLEGMNTEAFF

V: TRBV6-5
CDR3: CASSRRQNQETQYF

V: TRBV7-2
CDR3: CASSLESGPNEQYF

V: TRBV19
CDR3: CASGQWGTEAFF